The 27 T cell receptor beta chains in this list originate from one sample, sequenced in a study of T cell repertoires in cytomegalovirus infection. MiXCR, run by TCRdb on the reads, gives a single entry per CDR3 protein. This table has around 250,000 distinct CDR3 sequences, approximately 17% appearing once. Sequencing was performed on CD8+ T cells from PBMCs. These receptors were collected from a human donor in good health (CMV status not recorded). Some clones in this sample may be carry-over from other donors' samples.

The DNA of the CDR3 is TGCAGCGTTGAAGGGGGCGATATGGGGGGCATCTCCTACAATGAGCAGTTCTTC. Its protein is CSVEGGDMGGISYNEQFF. V usage is TRBV29-1 and J usage is TRBJ2-1; TRBD1 or TRBD2 may be the D gene (6 bases each). V was shortened by 1 base and J by 0 bases, with 19 bases between the two germline ends. The CDR3 covers 18 residues. Germline lookup yields CDR1 SQVTM and CDR2 ANQGSEA.

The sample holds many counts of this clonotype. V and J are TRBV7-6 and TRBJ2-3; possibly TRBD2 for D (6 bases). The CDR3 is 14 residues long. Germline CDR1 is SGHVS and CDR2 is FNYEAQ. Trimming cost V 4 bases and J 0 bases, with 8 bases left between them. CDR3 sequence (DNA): TGTGCCAGCAGCTCTAGCGCCAGCACAGATACGCAGTATTTT. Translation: CASSSSASTDTQYF.

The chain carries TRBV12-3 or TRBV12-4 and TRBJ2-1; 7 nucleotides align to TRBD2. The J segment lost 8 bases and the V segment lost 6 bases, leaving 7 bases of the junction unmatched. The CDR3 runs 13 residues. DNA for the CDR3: TGTGCCAGCAGCCGAGGGACTATCGATGAGCAGTTCTTC. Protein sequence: CASSRGTIDEQFF.

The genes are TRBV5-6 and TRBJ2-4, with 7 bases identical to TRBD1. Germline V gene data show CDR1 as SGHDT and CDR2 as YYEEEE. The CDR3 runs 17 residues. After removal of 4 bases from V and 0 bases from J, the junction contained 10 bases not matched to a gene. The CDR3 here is CASSPEGGGLAKNIQYF. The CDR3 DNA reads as TGTGCCAGCAGCCCAGAAGGGGGCGGGCTAGCCAAAAACATTCAGTACTTC.

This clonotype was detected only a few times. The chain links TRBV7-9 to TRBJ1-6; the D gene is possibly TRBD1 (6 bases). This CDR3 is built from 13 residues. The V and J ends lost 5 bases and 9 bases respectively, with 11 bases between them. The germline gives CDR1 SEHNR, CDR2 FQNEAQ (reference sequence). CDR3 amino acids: CASSQRGGSPLHF. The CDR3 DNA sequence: TGTGCCAGCAGCCAGCGAGGGGGTTCACCCCTCCACTTT.

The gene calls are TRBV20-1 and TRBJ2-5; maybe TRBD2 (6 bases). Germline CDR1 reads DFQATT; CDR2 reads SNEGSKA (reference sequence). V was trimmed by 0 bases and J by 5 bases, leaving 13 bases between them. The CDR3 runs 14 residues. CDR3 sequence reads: CSARDPGLQETQYF. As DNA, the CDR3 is TGCAGTGCTAGAGATCCGGGACTTCAGGAGACCCAGTACTTC.

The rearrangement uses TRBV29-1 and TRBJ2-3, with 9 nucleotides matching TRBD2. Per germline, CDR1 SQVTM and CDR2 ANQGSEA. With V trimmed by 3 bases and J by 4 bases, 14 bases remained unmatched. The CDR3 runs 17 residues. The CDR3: CSVEASGAPFMADTQYF. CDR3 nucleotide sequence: TGCAGCGTTGAGGCTAGCGGGGCCCCCTTTATGGCAGATACGCAGTATTTT.

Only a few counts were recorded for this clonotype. CDR3 sequence reads: CASSRPTENYGYTF. In nucleotides, the CDR3 is TGTGCCAGCAGCCGCCCGACAGAGAACTATGGCTACACCTTC. The chain recombines TRBV7-6 with TRBJ1-2; possible D gene TRBD1, 5 bases. V gave up 5 bases and J gave up 2 bases, with 12 bases separating them. The CDR3 loop spans 14 amino acids. Germline CDR1 SGHVS, CDR2 FNYEAQ.

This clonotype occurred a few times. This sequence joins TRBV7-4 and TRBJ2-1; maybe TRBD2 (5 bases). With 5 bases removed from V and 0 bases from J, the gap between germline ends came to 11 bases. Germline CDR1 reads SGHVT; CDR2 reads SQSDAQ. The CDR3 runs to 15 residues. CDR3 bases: TGTGCCAGCAGCACCGGGATCTCCTCCTACAATGAGCAGTTCTTC. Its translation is CASSTGISSYNEQFF.

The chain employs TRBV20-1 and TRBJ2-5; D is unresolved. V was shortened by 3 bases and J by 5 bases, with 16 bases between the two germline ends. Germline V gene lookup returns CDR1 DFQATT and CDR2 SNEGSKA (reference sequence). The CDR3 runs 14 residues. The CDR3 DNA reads TGCAGTGCTAGGGGTCTGGTTGGTTGGGAGACCCAGTACTTC. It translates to CSARGLVGWETQYF.

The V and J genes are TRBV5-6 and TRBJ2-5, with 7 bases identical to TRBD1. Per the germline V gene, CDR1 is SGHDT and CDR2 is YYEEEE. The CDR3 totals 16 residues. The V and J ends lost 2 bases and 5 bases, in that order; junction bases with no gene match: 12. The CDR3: CASSFRGSGWRETQYF. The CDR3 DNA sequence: TGTGCCAGCAGCTTCAGGGGGTCGGGATGGCGGGAGACCCAGTACTTC. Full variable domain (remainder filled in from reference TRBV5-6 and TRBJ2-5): DAGVTQSPTHLIKTRGQQVTLRCSPKSGHDTVSWYQQALGQGPQFIFQYYEEEERQRGNFPDRFSGHQFPNYSSELNVNALLLGDSALYLCASSFRGSGWRETQYFGPGTRLLVL.

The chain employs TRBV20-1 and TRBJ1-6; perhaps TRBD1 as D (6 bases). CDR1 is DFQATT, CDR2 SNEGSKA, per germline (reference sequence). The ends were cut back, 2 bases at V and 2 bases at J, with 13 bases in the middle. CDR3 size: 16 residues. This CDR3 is CSARMRGAPYNSPLHF. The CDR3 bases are TGCAGTGCTAGAATGAGGGGGGCACCCTATAATTCACCCCTCCACTTT.

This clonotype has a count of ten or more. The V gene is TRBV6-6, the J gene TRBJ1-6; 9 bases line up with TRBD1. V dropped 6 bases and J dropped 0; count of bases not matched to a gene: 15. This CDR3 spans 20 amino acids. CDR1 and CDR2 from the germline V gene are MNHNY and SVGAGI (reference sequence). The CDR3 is CASRRHTGTGTSSYNSPLHF. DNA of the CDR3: TGTGCCAGCAGACGACACACCGGGACAGGGACCAGCTCCTATAATTCACCCCTCCACTTT.

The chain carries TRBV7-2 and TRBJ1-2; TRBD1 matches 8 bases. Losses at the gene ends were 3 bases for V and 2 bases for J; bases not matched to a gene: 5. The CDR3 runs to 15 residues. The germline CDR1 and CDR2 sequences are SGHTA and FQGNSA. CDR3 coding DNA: TGTGCCAGCAGCTTGAACCAGGGGGCGAACTATGGCTACACCTTC. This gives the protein CASSLNQGANYGYTF.

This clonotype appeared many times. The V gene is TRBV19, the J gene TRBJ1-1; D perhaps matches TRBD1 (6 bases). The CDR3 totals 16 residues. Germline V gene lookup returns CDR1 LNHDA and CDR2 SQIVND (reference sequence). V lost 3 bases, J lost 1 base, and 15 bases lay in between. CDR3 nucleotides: TGTGCCAGTAGTATCCCACCGCAGGGGCCGAACACTGAAGCTTTCTTT. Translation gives CASSIPPQGPNTEAFF.

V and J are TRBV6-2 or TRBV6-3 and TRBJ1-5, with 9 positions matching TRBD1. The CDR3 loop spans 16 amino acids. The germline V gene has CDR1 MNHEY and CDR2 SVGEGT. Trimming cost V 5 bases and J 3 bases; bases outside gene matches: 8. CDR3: CASSQPGQGDNQPQHF. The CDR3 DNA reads TGTGCCAGCAGTCAGCCGGGACAGGGAGACAATCAGCCCCAGCATTTT.

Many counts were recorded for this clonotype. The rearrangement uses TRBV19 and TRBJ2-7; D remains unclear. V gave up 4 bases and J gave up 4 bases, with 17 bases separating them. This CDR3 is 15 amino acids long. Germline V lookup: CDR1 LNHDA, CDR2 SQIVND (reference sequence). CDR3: CASSTTTHPIYEQYF. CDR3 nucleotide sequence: TGTGCCAGTAGTACCACGACGCACCCTATTTACGAGCAGTACTTC.

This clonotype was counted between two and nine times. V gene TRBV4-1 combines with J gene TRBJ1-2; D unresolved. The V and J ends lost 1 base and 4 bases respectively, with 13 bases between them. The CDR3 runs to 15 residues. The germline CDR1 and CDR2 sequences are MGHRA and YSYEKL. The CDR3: CASSQVSHAVYGYTF. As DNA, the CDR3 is TGCGCCAGCAGCCAAGTCTCCCACGCGGTCTATGGCTACACCTTC.

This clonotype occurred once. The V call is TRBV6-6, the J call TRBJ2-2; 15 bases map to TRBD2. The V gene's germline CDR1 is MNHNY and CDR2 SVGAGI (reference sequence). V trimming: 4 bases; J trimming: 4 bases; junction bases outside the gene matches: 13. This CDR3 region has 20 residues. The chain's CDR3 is CASSSIMGLAGGSVTGELFF. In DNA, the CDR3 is TGTGCCAGCAGTTCGATAATGGGACTAGCGGGGGGTTCGGTCACCGGGGAGCTGTTTTTT.

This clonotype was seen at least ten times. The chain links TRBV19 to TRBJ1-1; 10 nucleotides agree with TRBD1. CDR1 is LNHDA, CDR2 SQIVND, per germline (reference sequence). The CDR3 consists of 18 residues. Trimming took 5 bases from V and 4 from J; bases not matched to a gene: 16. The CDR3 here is CASSSWGQGTVGGTEAFF. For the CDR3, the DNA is TGTGCCAGTAGTTCTTGGGGACAGGGGACTGTTGGTGGCACTGAAGCTTTCTTT. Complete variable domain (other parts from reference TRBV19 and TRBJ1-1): DGGITQSPKYLFRKEGQNVTLSCEQNLNHDAMYWYRQDPGQGLRLIYYSQIVNDFQKGDIAEGYSVSREKKESFPLTVTSAQKNPTAFYLCASSSWGQGTVGGTEAFFGQGTRLTVV.

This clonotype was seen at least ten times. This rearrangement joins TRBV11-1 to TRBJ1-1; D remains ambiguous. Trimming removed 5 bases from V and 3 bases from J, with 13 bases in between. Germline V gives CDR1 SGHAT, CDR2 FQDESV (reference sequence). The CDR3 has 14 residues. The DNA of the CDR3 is TGTGCCAGCAGCGGAGAGGGTTGGGACACTGAAGCTTTCTTT. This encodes CASSGEGWDTEAFF.

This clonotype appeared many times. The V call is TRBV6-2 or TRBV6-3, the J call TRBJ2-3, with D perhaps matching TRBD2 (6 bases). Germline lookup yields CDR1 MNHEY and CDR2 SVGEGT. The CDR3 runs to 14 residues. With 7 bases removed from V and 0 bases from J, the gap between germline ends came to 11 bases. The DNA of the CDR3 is TGTGCCAGCACCACGGGACTGAGCACAGATACGCAGTATTTT. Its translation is CASTTGLSTDTQYF.

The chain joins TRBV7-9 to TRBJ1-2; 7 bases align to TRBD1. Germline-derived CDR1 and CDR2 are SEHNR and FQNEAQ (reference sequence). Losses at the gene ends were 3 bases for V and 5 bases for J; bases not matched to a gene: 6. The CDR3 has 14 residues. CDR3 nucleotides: TGTGCCAGCAGCTTTGAGGGGGCGACGTATGGCTACACCTTC. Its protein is CASSFEGATYGYTF.

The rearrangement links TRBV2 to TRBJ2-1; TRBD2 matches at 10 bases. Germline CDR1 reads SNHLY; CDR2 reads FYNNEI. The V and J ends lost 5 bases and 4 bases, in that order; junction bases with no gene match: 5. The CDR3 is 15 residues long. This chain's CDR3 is CASSWSGGDYNEQFF. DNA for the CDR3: TGTGCCAGCAGTTGGAGCGGGGGGGATTACAATGAGCAGTTCTTC.

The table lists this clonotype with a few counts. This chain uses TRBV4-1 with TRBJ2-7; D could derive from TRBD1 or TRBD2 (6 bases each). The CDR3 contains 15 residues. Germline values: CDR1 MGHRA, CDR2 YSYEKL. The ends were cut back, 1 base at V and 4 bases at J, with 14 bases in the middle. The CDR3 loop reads CASSQASGGVYEQYF. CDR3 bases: TGCGCCAGCAGCCAAGCGTCCGGGGGCGTTTACGAGCAGTACTTC.

The CDR3 nucleotides read TGTGCCAGCAGCTTAGGGTTCGGATACAGCACAGATACGCAGTATTTT. This codes for CASSLGFGYSTDTQYF. The J gene is TRBJ2-3, the V gene TRBV7-6; D not certain. The CDR3 spans 16 residues. CDR1 and CDR2 (germline): SGHVS, FNYEAQ. Trimming took 1 base from V and 0 from J, leaving 11 bases between them.

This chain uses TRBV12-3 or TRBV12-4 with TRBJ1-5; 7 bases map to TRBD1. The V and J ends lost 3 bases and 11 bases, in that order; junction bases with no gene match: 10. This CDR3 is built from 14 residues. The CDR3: CASSFGSRGGAQHF. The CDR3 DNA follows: TGTGCCAGCAGTTTCGGCAGCAGGGGGGGGGCCCAGCATTTT.